What follows describes a single T cell receptor beta chain. Its antigen is not known. These data belong to a study of cytomegalovirus exposure and HLA in healthy donors. Regarding the study as a whole: The authors reported that TCR beta sequences could predict HLA-A and HLA-B alleles. These predictions were accurate for most subjects in the first cohort.

It was with 60 Vbeta and 13 Jbeta primers that the PCR ran. Only in-frame clones appear in the TCRdb table, and some are missing; sequencing was by immunoSEQ multiplex PCR. The profile shows about 140,000 clones, roughly 77% of them singletons. The sequence derives from a man between 35 and 55 years old in good health and CMV-seronegative. The material sequenced was PBMCs.

CDR3 region: CASSLDRREPYYGYTF. Written as DNA, the CDR3 is TGTGCCAGCAGCTTGGACAGGAGGGAACCCTACTATGGCTACACCTTC. This chain uses TRBV5-6 with TRBJ1-2; possible D gene TRBD1, 5 bases. The CDR3 consists of 16 residues. The germline V and J ends were trimmed by 0 bases and 3 bases, with 15 bases remaining between them. Germline lookup yields CDR1 SGHDT and CDR2 YYEEEE.